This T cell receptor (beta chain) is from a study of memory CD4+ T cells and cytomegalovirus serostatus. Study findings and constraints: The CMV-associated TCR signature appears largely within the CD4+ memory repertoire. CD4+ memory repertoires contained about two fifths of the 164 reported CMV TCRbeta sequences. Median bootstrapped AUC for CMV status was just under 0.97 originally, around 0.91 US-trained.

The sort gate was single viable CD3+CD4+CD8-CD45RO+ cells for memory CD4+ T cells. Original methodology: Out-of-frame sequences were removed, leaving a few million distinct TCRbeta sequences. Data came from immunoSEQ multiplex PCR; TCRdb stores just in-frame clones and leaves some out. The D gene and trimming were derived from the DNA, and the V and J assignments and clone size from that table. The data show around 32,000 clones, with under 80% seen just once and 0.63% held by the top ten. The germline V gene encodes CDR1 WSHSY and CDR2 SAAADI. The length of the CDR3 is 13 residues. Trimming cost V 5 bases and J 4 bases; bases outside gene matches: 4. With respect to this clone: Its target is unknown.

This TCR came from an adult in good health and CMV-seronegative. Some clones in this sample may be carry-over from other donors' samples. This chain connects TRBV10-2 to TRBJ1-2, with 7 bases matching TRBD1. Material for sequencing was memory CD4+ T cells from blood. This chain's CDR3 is CASSRGLAYGYTF. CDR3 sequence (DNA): TGCGCCAGCAGTAGGGGGCTCGCCTATGGCTACACCTTC.